The 23 T cell receptor beta chains below were found in one sample sequenced in a study of blood T cell repertoires in COVID-19. Here immunoSEQ multiplex PCR was the method, and the copy in TCRdb shows in-frame clones only, minus some. The sample gives about 220,000 clones, 80% to 85% of which show up once; around 2% is in the top ten. Sequenced material: peripheral blood. Receptor source: a woman aged 55-69 years with acute or convalescent COVID-19.

V and J are TRBV7-3 and TRBJ2-2; weak D call: TRBD2 (5 bases). Trimming took off 5 bases at V and 6 bases at J, with 10 bases between the two ends. The CDR3 length is 13 residues. CDR1 is SGHTA and CDR2 is FQGTGA in the germline V gene. CDR3 in amino acids: CASSPSGSGELFF. DNA for the CDR3: TGTGCCAGCAGCCCCTCGGGATCCGGGGAGCTGTTTTTT.

The chain links TRBV5-6 to TRBJ1-6; D is unresolved. This CDR3 is built from 15 residues. CDR1 is SGHDT and CDR2 is YYEEEE in the germline V gene. V was shortened by 2 bases and J by 10 bases, with 16 bases between the two germline ends. CDR3 sequence: CASSLKAGIGSPLHF. In DNA form, the CDR3 reads TGTGCCAGCAGCTTAAAGGCAGGTATAGGATCACCCCTCCACTTT. The whole variable domain, remainder taken from reference TRBV5-6 and TRBJ1-6, is DAGVTQSPTHLIKTRGQQVTLRCSPKSGHDTVSWYQQALGQGPQFIFQYYEEEERQRGNFPDRFSGHQFPNYSSELNVNALLLGDSALYLCASSLKAGIGSPLHFGNGTRLTVT.

The chain joins TRBV3-1 (or the pseudogene TRBV3-2) to TRBJ1-1, with 8 bases that match TRBD1. This CDR3 comprises 14 residues. The V and J ends lost 3 bases and 1 base, in that order; junction bases with no gene match: 1. Germline V gene lookup returns CDR1 LGHDT and CDR2 YNNKEL (reference sequence). CDR3 sequence (DNA): TGTGCCAGCAGCCAGGGACAGGCGAACACTGAAGCTTTCTTT. Its translation is CASSQGQANTEAFF.

Here the CDR3 reads CASSFASEQFF. Here the CDR3 DNA reads TGTGCCAGCAGCTTTGCGTCGGAGCAGTTCTTC. The chain uses TRBV5-6 and TRBJ2-1; D gene ambiguous. This CDR3 comprises 11 residues. CDR1 is SGHDT and CDR2 is YYEEEE in the germline V gene. The ends were cut back, 2 bases at V and 10 bases at J, with 7 bases in the middle.

The gene calls are TRBV5-1 and TRBJ2-7, with 7 bases aligning to TRBD1. Germline CDR1 SGHRS, CDR2 YFSETQ. The CDR3 is 14 amino acids. The ends lost 4 bases at V and 3 bases at J; junction bases unmatched: 7. CDR3 amino acids: CASSPGQASYEQYF. The CDR3 DNA reads as TGCGCCAGCAGCCCAGGACAGGCTAGCTACGAGCAGTACTTC.

This clone was observed a single time. One junction end does not reproduce the germline sequence, and a read error may be involved. The chain carries TRBV4-3 and TRBJ2-5, with D maybe TRBD1 (6 bases). CDR1 is LGHNA, CDR2 YSLEER, per germline. The CDR3 sequence is 18 residues long. CDR3 DNA: TGCGCCAGCAGCCAAGCCGATCGAGAGGGGGACAACCAAGAGACCCAATACTTC. This codes for CASSQADREGDNQETQYF.

The chain has TRBV5-5 and TRBJ1-2; TRBD1 matches 7 bases. Germline V gives CDR1 SGHKS, CDR2 YYEKEE (reference sequence). CDR3 size: 13 residues. J lost 7 bases, V lost 0 bases, and 3 bases had no gene match. The chain's CDR3 is CASSLETGSGYTF. CDR3 in DNA: TGTGCCAGCAGCTTGGAGACAGGGTCTGGCTACACCTTC.

Of note for this clone: At one end the junction does not follow the germline gene, possibly because of a read error. This rearrangement joins TRBV15 to TRBJ1-4, with 7 bases lining up with TRBD1. Germline CDR1 is LNHNV and CDR2 is YYDKDF (reference sequence). The CDR3 is made up of 14 amino acids. In DNA form, the CDR3 reads TGTGCCACCAGCGGAGAAAGGGGGCACGAAAAACTGTTTTTT. Translation: CATSGERGHEKLFF.

This clone was seen many times. The genes are TRBV20-1 and TRBJ1-2; no reliable D call. Germline lookup yields CDR1 DFQATT and CDR2 SNEGSKA (reference sequence). The CDR3 length is 10 residues. Trimming took off 0 bases at V and 8 bases at J, with 4 bases between the two ends. CDR3 in DNA: TGCAGTGCTAGAGATCTAGGCTACACCTTC. This sequence encodes CSARDLGYTF.

This rearrangement joins TRBV30 to TRBJ2-7; TRBD2 agrees at 11 bases. CDR1 is GTSNPN, CDR2 SVGIG, per germline (reference sequence). The CDR3 is 14 residues long. Trimming at V came to 4 bases and at J to 4 bases, leaving 6 bases not matched to a gene. As DNA, the CDR3 is TGTGCCTGGACGCTAGCGGGGGGTTTATACGAGCAGTACTTC. This translates into CAWTLAGGLYEQYF.

The CDR3: CASSPFGGSYNQPQHF. CDR3 in DNA: TGTGCCAGCAGTCCCTTCGGGGGGTCGTATAATCAGCCCCAGCATTTT. The chain employs TRBV27 and TRBJ1-5; a possible D gene is TRBD1 (5 bases). The CDR3 spans 16 residues. V gave up 5 bases and J gave up 4 bases, with 18 bases separating them. CDR1 and CDR2 from the germline V gene are MNHEY and SMNVEV (reference sequence).

The V gene is TRBV6-5, the J gene TRBJ1-2; D is unresolved. The germline V gene encodes CDR1 MNHEY and CDR2 SVGAGI. This CDR3 is 13 amino acids long. V gave up 7 bases and J gave up 6 bases, with 15 bases separating them. The CDR3 DNA reads TGTGCCAGCACCACTCCGGGGAGGCATGGCTACACCTTC. Its translation is CASTTPGRHGYTF.

Concerning this clone itself: Distinct nucleotide sequences in the sample also encode this CDR3. The chain couples TRBV30 to TRBJ2-5; TRBD2 matches 9 bases. CDR3 size: 13 residues. Germline-derived CDR1 and CDR2 are GTSNPN and SVGIG (reference sequence). Trimming removed 2 bases from V and 4 bases from J; junction bases left unmatched: 2. The CDR3 sequence is CAWSSSGGETQYF. CDR3 nucleotides: TGTGCCTGGAGTAGTAGCGGGGGAGAGACCCAGTACTTC.

The V call is TRBV28, the J call TRBJ2-7, with 7 nucleotides matching TRBD1. V trimming: 6 bases; J trimming: 3 bases; junction bases outside the gene matches: 8. The CDR3 consists of 14 residues. Germline-derived CDR1 and CDR2 are MDHEN and SYDVKM. The CDR3 protein is CASRPDRNFYEQYF. The DNA of the CDR3 is TGTGCCAGCAGACCGGACAGGAATTTCTACGAGCAGTACTTC.

This chain uses TRBV7-2 with TRBJ2-7, with 10 bases identical to TRBD2. V lost 4 bases, J lost 2 bases, and 5 bases stayed unmatched. Per the germline V gene, CDR1 is SGHTA and CDR2 is FQGNSA. The CDR3 loop spans 15 amino acids. CDR3 nucleotide sequence: TGTGCCAGCAGCTCCCTTAGCGGGGGGACCTACGAGCAGTACTTC. Translating it yields CASSSLSGGTYEQYF.

A single count supports this clone. The chain is built from TRBV5-6 and TRBJ1-1, with TRBD1 as a possible D gene (6 bases). Germline loops: CDR1 SGHDT, CDR2 YYEEEE. Trimming removed 6 bases at V and 0 bases at J, with 21 bases between. This CDR3 has 17 residues. Here the CDR3 reads CASNKYRVRLMNTEAFF. CDR3 sequence (DNA): TGTGCCAGCAACAAGTACAGGGTCCGACTCATGAACACTGAAGCTTTCTTT.

This clone was counted a single time. This chain joins TRBV6-5 and TRBJ1-5, with 8 nucleotides matching TRBD1. The germline V gene encodes CDR1 MNHEY and CDR2 SVGAGI. V shed 5 bases, J shed 4 bases, and the junction held 4 bases outside the gene matches. The CDR3 has 14 residues. The CDR3 reads CASSRGTGNQPQHF. CDR3 DNA sequence: TGTGCCAGCAGTCGAGGGACAGGTAATCAGCCCCAGCATTTT.

The chain combines TRBV4-1 with TRBJ2-5, with a tentative D call TRBD1 (5 bases). Germline CDR1 reads MGHRA; CDR2 reads YSYEKL. The CDR3 is 15 amino acids. The germline V and J ends were trimmed by 0 bases and 5 bases, with 13 bases remaining between them. The CDR3 reads CASSQDRKGQETQYF. The CDR3 DNA reads TGCGCCAGCAGCCAAGATCGGAAGGGGCAGGAGACCCAGTACTTC.

V usage is TRBV15 and J usage is TRBJ1-5, with 8 positions matching TRBD1. This CDR3 is built from 16 residues. Germline CDR1 LNHNV, CDR2 YYDKDF (reference sequence). V lost 1 base, J lost 6 bases, and 8 bases stayed unmatched. As DNA, the CDR3 is TGTGCCACCAGCAGAGGTCGGGACAGGTGGGCTCAGCCCCAGCATTTT. Amino acid sequence: CATSRGRDRWAQPQHF. Combining the CDR3 with reference TRBV15 and TRBJ1-5 gives the whole variable domain DAMVIQNPRYQVTQFGKPVTLSCSQTLNHNVMYWYQQKSSQAPKLLFHYYDKDFNNEADTPDNFQSRRPNTSFCFLDIRSPGLGDTAMYLCATSRGRDRWAQPQHFGDGTRLSIL.

The chain couples TRBV9 to TRBJ2-2; 7 positions match TRBD2. The CDR3 has 17 amino acids. Unmatched junction bases numbered 10, after V lost 4 bases and J lost 1 base. Germline CDR1 reads SGDLS; CDR2 reads YYNGEE. CDR3 residues: CASSPMGGGRNTGELFF. CDR3 nucleotides: TGTGCCAGCAGCCCCATGGGGGGGGGTAGGAACACCGGGGAGCTGTTTTTT.

This chain connects TRBV11-2 to TRBJ1-1; perhaps TRBD1 as D (6 bases). The CDR3 totals 15 residues. The V and J ends lost 2 bases and 1 base respectively, with 11 bases between them. The germline CDR1 and CDR2 sequences are SGHAT and FQNNGV. The DNA for the CDR3 is TGTGCCAGCAGCTTATGGGGGCCCCAGAACACTGAAGCTTTCTTT. Residues: CASSLWGPQNTEAFF.

This rearrangement joins TRBV6-5 to TRBJ1-3; D unclear. The germline gives CDR1 MNHEY, CDR2 SVGAGI. The CDR3 is made up of 13 amino acids. Trimming took off 9 bases at V and 3 bases at J, with 12 bases between the two ends. The CDR3 sequence: CASSRGDGNTIYF. The CDR3 DNA follows: TGTGCCAGTTCGCGGGGTGATGGAAACACCATATATTTT.

The V gene is TRBV7-8, the J gene TRBJ1-5; TRBD1 matches at 7 bases. CDR1 and CDR2 (germline): SGHVS, FQNEAQ. Germline trimming cut 1 base from V and 0 bases from J; bases unmatched to any gene: 3. The CDR3 consists of 16 residues. The DNA for the CDR3 is TGTGCCAGCAGCTTAGGGGACAGTTCTAGCAATCAGCCCCAGCATTTT. It translates to CASSLGDSSSNQPQHF.